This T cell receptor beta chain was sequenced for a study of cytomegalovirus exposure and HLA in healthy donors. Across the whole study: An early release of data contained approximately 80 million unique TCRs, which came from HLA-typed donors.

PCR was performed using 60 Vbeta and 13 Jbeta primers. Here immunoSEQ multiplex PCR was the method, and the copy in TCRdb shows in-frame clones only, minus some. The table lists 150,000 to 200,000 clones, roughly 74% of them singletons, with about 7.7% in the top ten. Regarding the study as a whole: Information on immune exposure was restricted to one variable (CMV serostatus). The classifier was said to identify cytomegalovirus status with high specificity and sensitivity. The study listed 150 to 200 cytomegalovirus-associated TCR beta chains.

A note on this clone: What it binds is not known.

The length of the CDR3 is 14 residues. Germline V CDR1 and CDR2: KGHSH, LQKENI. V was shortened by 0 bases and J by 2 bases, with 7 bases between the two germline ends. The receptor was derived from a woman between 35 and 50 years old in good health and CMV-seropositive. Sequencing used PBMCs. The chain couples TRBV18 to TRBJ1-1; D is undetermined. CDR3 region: CASSPPYSNTEAFF. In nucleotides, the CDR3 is TGTGCCAGCTCACCACCTTACAGCAACACTGAAGCTTTCTTT.